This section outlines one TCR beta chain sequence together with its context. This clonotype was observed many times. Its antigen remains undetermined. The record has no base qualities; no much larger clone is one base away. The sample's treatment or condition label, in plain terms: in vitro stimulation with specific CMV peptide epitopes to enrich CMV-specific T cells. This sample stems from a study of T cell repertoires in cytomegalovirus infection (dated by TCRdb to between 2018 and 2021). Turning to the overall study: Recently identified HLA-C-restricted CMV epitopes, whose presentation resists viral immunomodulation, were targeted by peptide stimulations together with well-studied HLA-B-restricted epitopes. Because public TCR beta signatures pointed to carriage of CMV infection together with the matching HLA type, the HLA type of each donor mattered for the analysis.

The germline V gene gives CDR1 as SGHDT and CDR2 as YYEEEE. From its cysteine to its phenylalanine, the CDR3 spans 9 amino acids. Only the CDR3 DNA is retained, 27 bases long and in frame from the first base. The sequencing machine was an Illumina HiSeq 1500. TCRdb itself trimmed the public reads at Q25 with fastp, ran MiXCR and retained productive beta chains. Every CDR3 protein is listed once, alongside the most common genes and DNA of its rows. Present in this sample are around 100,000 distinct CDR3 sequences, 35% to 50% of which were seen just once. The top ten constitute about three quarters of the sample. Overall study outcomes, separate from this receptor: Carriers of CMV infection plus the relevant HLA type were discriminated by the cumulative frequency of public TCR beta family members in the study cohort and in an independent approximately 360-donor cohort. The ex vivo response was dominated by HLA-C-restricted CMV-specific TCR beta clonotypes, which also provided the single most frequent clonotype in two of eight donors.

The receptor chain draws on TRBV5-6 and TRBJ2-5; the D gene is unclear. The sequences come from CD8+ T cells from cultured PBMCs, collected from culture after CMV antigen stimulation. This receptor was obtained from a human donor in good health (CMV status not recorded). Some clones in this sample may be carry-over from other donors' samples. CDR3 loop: CASEETQYF. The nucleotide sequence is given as TGTGCGTCCGAGGAGACCCAGTACTTC.